This record looks at one T cell receptor (beta chain) sequence and its context. The data were taken from a study of blood T cell repertoires in COVID-19. At the level of the study: COVID-19 samples collected from the United States, Italy and Spain covered acute and convalescent phases. From T cells, B-cell-depleted T cells, or PBMCs came the material, which was cDNA or gDNA.

Original handling: Using reference gene primer amplification, nucleated cell counts were estimated. Generated by immunoSEQ multiplex PCR, the TCRdb table keeps only in-frame clones and is missing some. From that table come the V and J calls and clone size; the DNA was used to work out D and trimming. The sample includes tens of thousands of clones, roughly 81% of them seen just once. The V and J ends lost 0 bases and 1 base respectively, with 9 bases between them. The length of the CDR3 is 15 residues. The V gene's germline CDR1 is SGHTA and CDR2 FQGNSA. Sequenced sample: peripheral blood. The chain is built from TRBV7-2 and TRBJ1-1; D is ambiguous. The receptor was isolated from a man in his sixties or seventies with acute or convalescent COVID-19. In DNA, the CDR3 is TGTGCCAGCAGCTTAGCGACGGGAAGGAACACTGAAGCTTTCTTT. It specifies CASSLATGRNTEAFF.